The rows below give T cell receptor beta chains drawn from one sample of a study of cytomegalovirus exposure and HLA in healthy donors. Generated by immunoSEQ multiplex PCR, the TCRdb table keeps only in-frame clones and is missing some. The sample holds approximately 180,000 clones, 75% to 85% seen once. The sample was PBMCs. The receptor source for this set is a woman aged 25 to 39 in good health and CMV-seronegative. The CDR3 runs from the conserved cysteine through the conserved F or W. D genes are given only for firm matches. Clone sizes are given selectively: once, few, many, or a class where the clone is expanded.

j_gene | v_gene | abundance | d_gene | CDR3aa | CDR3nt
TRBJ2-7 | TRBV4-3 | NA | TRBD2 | CASSPGTSKYEQYF | TGCGCCAGCAGCCCCGGGACTAGCAAGTACGAGCAGTACTTC
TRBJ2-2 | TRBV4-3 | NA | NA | CASSQVNSGLESNTGELFF | TGCGCCAGCAGCCAAGTTAACTCCGGACTGGAGTCGAACACCGGGGAGCTGTTTTTT
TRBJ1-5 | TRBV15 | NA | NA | CATSLYIGGNQPQHF | TGTGCCACCAGTCTCTACATCGGGGGCAATCAGCCCCAGCATTTT
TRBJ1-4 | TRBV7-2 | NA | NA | CASSQWEGTNEKLFF | TGTGCCAGCAGCCAATGGGAGGGGACTAATGAAAAACTGTTTTTT
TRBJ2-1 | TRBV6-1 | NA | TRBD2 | CASRTSGSNEQFF | TGTGCCTCGCGGACTAGCGGGAGCAATGAGCAGTTCTTC
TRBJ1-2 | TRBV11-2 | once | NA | CASSLFLRRGNYGYTF | TGTGCCAGCAGCTTATTCCTCCGGCGGGGGAACTATGGCTACACCTTC
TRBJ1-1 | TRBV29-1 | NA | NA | CSVVVQGRNTEAFF | TGCAGCGTTGTGGTGCAGGGTCGCAACACTGAAGCTTTCTTT
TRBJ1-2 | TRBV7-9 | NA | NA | CSSSLVRRRGGLGYTF | TGTTCCAGCAGCTTAGTGAGGCGGAGGGGAGGATTGGGCTACACCTTC
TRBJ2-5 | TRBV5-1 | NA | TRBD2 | CASSTGGASETQYF | TGCGCCAGCAGCACCGGGGGGGCCTCAGAGACCCAGTACTTC
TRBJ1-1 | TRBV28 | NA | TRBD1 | CTSSLQGANTFF | TGTACCAGCAGTTTACAGGGGGCGAATACTTTCTTT
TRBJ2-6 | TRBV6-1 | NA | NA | CASSDVGSGANVLTF | TGTGCCAGCAGTGATGTCGGCTCTGGGGCCAACGTCCTGACTTTC
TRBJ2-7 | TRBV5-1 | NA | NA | CASSRASGHSSYEQYF | TGCGCCAGCAGCCGGGCTTCAGGACACAGCTCCTACGAGCAGTACTTC
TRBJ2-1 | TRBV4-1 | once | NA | CASSHVRDNEQFF | TGCGCCAGCAGCCATGTACGGGACAATGAGCAGTTCTTC
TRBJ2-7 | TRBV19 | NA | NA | CASSSLGRSYEQYF | TGTGCCAGTAGTTCGCTGGGCAGATCCTACGAGCAGTACTTC
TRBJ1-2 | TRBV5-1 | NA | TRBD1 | CASREPTGGVYGYTF | TGCGCCAGCAGAGAACCGACAGGGGGCGTTTATGGCTACACCTTC
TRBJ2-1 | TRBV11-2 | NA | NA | CASRAVGGEQFF | TGTGCCAGCAGGGCAGTAGGAGGTGAGCAGTTCTTC
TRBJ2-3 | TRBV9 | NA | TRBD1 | CASSGGQGGTDTQYF | TGTGCCAGCAGCGGGGGACAGGGGGGTACAGATACGCAGTATTTT
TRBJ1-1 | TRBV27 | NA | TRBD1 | CASSVNRGTEAFF | TGTGCCAGCAGTGTCAACAGGGGCACTGAAGCTTTCTTT
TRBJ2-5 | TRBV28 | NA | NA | CASRAPGSRETQYF | TGTGCCAGCAGGGCCCCAGGCTCTCGGGAGACCCAGTACTTC
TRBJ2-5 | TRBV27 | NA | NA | CASSTGETQYF | TGTGCCAGCTCTACGGGGGAGACCCAGTACTTC
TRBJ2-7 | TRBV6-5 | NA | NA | CASRPGVAGVYEQYF | TGTGCCAGCAGACCCGGAGTAGCAGGGGTCTACGAGCAGTACTTC
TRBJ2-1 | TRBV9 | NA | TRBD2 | CASSVTSGSQLTEQFF | TGTGCCAGCAGCGTAACTAGCGGGAGTCAGCTGACTGAGCAGTTCTTC
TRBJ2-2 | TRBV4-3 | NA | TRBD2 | CASSQVAGPNTGELFF | TGCGCCAGCAGCCAAGTAGCGGGCCCAAACACCGGGGAGCTGTTTTTT
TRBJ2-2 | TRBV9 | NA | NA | CASSVGVTGELFF | TGTGCCAGCAGCGTAGGAGTCACCGGGGAGCTGTTTTTT
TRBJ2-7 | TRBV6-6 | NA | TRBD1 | CASSTDRGQSEQYF | TGTGCCAGCAGTACGGACAGGGGGCAAAGTGAGCAGTACTTC
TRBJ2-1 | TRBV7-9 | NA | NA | CSSSFRQTSYNEQFF | TGTTCCAGCAGCTTCCGACAAACCTCCTACAATGAGCAGTTCTTC
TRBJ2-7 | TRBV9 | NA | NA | CASSPRDIPPYEQYF | TGTGCCAGCAGCCCCCGGGACATCCCTCCCTACGAGCAGTACTTC
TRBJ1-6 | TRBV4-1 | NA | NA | CASSQLGRSPLHF | TGCGCCAGCAGCCAACTGGGCAGATCACCCCTCCACTTT
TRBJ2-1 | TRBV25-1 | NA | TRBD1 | CASSVTGGHNEQFF | TGTGCCAGCAGTGTGACAGGGGGGCACAATGAGCAGTTCTTC